This T cell receptor (beta chain) was profiled in a study of blood T cells in healthy people across ages. Notes on the study in general: Unsorted PBMCs blocked a conclusive comparison of naive and antigen-experienced cells. Estimates based on one million T cells were treated as lower bounds.

For this clonotype: Its antigen is undetermined.

Per the germline V gene, CDR1 is MDHEN and CDR2 is SYDVKM. Trimming took 8 bases from V and 8 from J; bases not matched to a gene: 7. The CDR3 is 12 residues long. Combining a sample-barcoded 5' primer with a J-beta primer mix, a second PCR ran for roughly 7 to 11 cycles. TCRdb reprocessed the 5' RACE reads via MiXCR and lists one record per CDR3 protein. Found here are around 1,000,000 distinct CDR3 sequences, about 25% of them singletons; the top ten hold less than 0.85%. These same records also appear under a second study, on T cells of mothers and their children. From that second work: Donors were a few healthy Caucasian mothers and their six children. Barcodes and 2-4 random nucleotides were added by M1S in the second PCR.

The sequenced material came from blood. This sequence originates from a girl aged 2 to 9 in good health. The chain links TRBV28 to TRBJ1-2; 8 nucleotides align to TRBD1. In DNA form, the CDR3 reads TGTGCCAGCTATCAGGGGGCAGGAGGCTACACCTTC. This encodes CASYQGAGGYTF.